This T cell receptor (beta chain) originates from a study of post-analysis software for immune sequencing data. Overall study: Disease courses included relapsing-remitting, secondary progressive and progressive-relapsing multiple sclerosis.

Unique molecular identifiers were present in the TCR beta cDNA libraries. TCRdb re-called the PCR reads with MiXCR, one entry per CDR3 protein. Of more than 500,000 distinct CDR3 sequences listed, 34% are singletons. Sequencing was performed on blood. This TCR derives from a girl between 2 and 17 years old with multiple sclerosis.

CDR3 DNA: TGCAGTGCTAGAGTAAGGGGGGGCCTCGGTCAGCCCCAGCATTTT. Its translation: CSARVRGGLGQPQHF. V and J are TRBV20-1 and TRBJ1-5, with D tentatively TRBD1 (6 bases). V shed 1 base and J shed 6 bases, with 16 bases lying between them. This CDR3 contains 15 residues. The germline gives CDR1 DFQATT, CDR2 SNEGSKA (reference sequence).